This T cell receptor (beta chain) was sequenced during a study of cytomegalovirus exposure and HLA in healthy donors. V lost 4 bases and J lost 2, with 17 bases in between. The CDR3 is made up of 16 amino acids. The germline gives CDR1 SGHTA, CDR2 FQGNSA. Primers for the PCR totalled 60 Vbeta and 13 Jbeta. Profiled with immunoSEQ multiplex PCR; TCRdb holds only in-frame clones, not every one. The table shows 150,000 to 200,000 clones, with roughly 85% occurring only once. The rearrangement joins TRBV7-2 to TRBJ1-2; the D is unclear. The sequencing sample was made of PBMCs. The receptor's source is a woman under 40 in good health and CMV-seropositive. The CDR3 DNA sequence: TGTGCCAGCAGCTCCCCACTAGAGGGAGAGAACTATGGCTACACCTTC. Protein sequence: CASSSPLEGENYGYTF.